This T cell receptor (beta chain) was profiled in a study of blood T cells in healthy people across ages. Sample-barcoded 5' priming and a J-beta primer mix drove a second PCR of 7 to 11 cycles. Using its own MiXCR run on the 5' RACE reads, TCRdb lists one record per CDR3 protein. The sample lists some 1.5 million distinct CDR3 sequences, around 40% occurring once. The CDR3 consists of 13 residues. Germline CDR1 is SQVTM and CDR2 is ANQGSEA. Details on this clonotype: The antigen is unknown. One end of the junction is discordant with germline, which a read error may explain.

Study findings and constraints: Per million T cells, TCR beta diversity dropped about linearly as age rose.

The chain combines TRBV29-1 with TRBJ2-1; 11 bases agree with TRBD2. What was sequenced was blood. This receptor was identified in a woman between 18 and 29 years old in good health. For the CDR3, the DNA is TGCAGCGGTGGACTAGCGGGTATCAATGAGAAGTTCTTC. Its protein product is CSGGLAGINEKFF.